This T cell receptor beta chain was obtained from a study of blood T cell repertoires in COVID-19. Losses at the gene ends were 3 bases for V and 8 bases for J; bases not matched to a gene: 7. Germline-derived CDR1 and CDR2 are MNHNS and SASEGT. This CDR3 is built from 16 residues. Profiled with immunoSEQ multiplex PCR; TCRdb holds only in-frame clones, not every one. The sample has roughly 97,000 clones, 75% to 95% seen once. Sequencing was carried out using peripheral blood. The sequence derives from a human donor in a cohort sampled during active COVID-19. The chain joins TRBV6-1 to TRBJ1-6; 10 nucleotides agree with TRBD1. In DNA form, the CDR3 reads TGTGCCAGCAGTGATCGACAGGGGGCAACTTATTCACCCCTCCACTTT. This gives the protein CASSDRQGATYSPLHF.